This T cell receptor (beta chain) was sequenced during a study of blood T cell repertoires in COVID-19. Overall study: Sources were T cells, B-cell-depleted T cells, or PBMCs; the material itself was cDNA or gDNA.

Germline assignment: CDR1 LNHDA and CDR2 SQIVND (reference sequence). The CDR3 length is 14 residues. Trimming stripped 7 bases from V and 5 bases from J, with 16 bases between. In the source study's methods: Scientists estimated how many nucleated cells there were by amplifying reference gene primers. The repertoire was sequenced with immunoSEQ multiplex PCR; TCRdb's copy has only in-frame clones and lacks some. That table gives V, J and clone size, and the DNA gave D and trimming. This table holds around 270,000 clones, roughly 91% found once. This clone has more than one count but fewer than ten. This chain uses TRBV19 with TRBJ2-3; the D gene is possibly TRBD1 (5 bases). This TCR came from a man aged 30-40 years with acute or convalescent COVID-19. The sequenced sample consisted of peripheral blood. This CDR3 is CASIPQGSLDTQYF. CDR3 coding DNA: TGTGCCAGTATCCCTCAGGGATCTTTAGATACGCAGTATTTT.